This paragraph covers one T cell receptor beta chain sequence. What antigen it recognizes has not been identified. The input lacks base qualities; no much larger clone sits a single base away. The CDR3 runs 16 amino acids, cysteine and phenylalanine included. This entry keeps only the CDR3 DNA: 48 bases, framed from base 1. Trimming removed 8 bases from V and 2 bases from J; the gene matches leave 13 bases unexplained. Reading the germline V gene gives CDR1 SNHLY and CDR2 FYNNEI. TCRbeta CDR3 regions were amplified from genomic DNA using the immunoSEQ Assay, a bias-controlled multiplex PCR. In the original analysis: The number of nucleated cells in each sample was estimated by amplification of reference gene primers within the assay. Sequence reads were collapsed and filtered to measure the absolute abundance of every unique TCRbeta CDR3 rearrangement. For each sample, productive Simpson clonality was calculated as the square root of Simpson's diversity index over productive rearrangements. TCRdb's version of the immuneACCESS table is confined to in-frame rearrangements and falls short of the full clone set. An unresolved V gene accounts for under half of the shortfall where checked; the remainder is of unknown origin. From that table come the V and J calls and clone size; the DNA was used to work out D and trimming. Here the sample has about 230,000 clones; approximately 80% occur a single time. Roughly 18% of the sample is taken by the ten largest.

The collaborating institutions used their own protocols to collect whole blood in K2EDTA tubes. Collaborator samples were shipped for TCRbeta analysis as frozen whole blood, isolated PBMCs, or DNA extracted from either sample type. This sample stems from a study of blood T cell repertoires in COVID-19 (dated by TCRdb to between 2020 and 2021). The study in broad terms: The collaborator samples originated in the United States, Italy and Spain and spanned the acute and convalescent phases of COVID-19. Where HLA class I and class II types were available, the types were taken from metadata supplied by the sample provider, not from assay-based typing. A de-identified subject ID, COVID-19 status, age in years and sex were almost always included in the sample metadata. The repertoires were released in a freely available public database meant as a resource for research on the immune response to SARS-CoV-2. Subjects who had been exposed to COVID-19, were actively infected with it, or had recovered from it provided the deeply sampled blood TCRbeta repertoires that made up the dataset. The prospective study material was composed of cDNA or gDNA derived from T cells, B-cell-depleted T cells, or PBMCs. Samples were obtained from the ongoing ImmuneRACE study (first 160 participants) and from over 1,000 subjects provided by 6 global collaborators. Overall study results and their limits: How much clinical and demographic metadata was included differed by source and by participant, and the metadata was provided uncurated.

The chain is made from TRBV2 and TRBJ1-2; the junction holds 8 bases that match TRBD1. Sequencing used peripheral blood. The sequence was collected from a woman of 80 years or more with active or convalescent COVID-19. The CDR3 here reads CASEGQVGFQNYGYTF. The nucleotide sequence reads TGTGCCAGCGAGGGACAGGTGGGATTTCAAAACTATGGCTACACCTTC.